This section outlines one TCR beta chain sequence together with its context. CDR1 is SNHLY, CDR2 FYNNEI, per germline. Trimming took off 9 bases at V and 6 bases at J, with 19 bases between the two ends. CDR3 length equals 14 residues. This entry belongs to a study of blood T cell repertoires in COVID-19. Study-wide context: Acute and convalescent COVID-19 samples came from the United States, Italy and Spain. T cells, B-cell-depleted T cells, or PBMCs provided the cDNA or gDNA that served as material.

Original handling: Reference gene primer amplification in the assay estimated nucleated cell counts. TCRdb's table, derived via immunoSEQ multiplex PCR, lists solely in-frame clones and lacks some. Clone size and the V and J calls come from that table; the DNA yielded D and trimming. The table lists approximately 190,000 clones, under 85% of them singletons, with approximately 6.5% in the top ten. The clonotype comes from a woman in her thirties or forties with acute or convalescent COVID-19. The chain recombines TRBV2 with TRBJ2-3, with D perhaps matching TRBD2 (5 bases). Material for sequencing was peripheral blood. The DNA of the CDR3 is TGTGCCAGTTGTTCCCCCGAGGGATCGGATACGCAGTATTTT. It codes for CASCSPEGSDTQYF.